This TCR beta chain was identified in a study of human T cells and chemical hapten exposure. Germline loops: CDR1 SGHVS, CDR2 FQNEAQ. V was clipped by 6 bases and J by 6 bases, with 8 bases between them. The CDR3 runs 11 residues. Separate cDNA molecules received unique molecular identifiers, which the library attached to them. TCRdb passed the RACE reads through MiXCR, listing each CDR3 protein once. This sample carries about 71,000 distinct CDR3 sequences, 11% of them seen once, and the ten largest clones take roughly 1.4%. This clonotype was counted ten times or more. Time point reported: patch test 3, about 24 weeks after DPC sensitization. Treatment defined: therapeutic diphenylcyclopropenone sensitization with weekly scalp DPC.

The specimen was whole blood, collected in connection with sensitization to the hapten diphenylcyclopropenone (DPC). This chain links TRBV7-8 with TRBJ1-2; D is uncertain. This sequence was found in a woman between 50 and 59 years old with alopecia areata. Some clones in this sample may be carry-over from other donors' samples. CDR3 protein: CASRGQDGYTF. DNA for the CDR3: TGTGCCAGCAGAGGGCAGGATGGCTACACCTTC. The full variable domain, in which reference TRBV7-8 and TRBJ1-2 provide the parts outside the CDR3, is GAGVSQSPRYKVAKRGQDVALRCDPISGHVSLFWYQQALGQGPEFLTYFQNEAQLDKSGLPSDRFFAERPEGSVSTLKIQRTQQEDSAVYLCASRGQDGYTFGSGTRLTVV.